A selection of T cell receptor beta chains follows, all from one sample in a study of CD8 T cell repertoires and HIV-1 epitope variants. Sequencing used immunoSEQ multiplex PCR; TCRdb keeps in-frame clones, though not all of them. The sample lists over 1,500 clones; just over 70% were seen once. No cognate antigen is known for these TCRs. Sequenced material: cultured CD8+ T cells derived from PBMCs. Receptors originate from a male donor with HIV. CDR3s include the opening cysteine and the closing phenylalanine or tryptophan. D genes are given only for firm matches. Clone size is not always given. Where it is, it says once, few, many or a class for expanded clones.

cdr3_aa: CATSRDEGSYEQYF; cdr3_nt: TGTGCCACCAGCAGAGATGAAGGCAGCTACGAGCAGTACTTC; clone_size: .; j_call: TRBJ2-7; d_call: .; v_call: TRBV15
cdr3_aa: CASSPPTSGAGELFF; cdr3_nt: TGTGCCAGCAGTCCCCCGACTAGTGGGGCCGGGGAGCTGTTTTTT; clone_size: .; j_call: TRBJ2-2; d_call: .; v_call: TRBV6-5
cdr3_aa: CASSLRVPGRDRYNEQFF; cdr3_nt: TGCGCCAGCAGCTTAAGGGTCCCGGGCAGGGATCGTTACAATGAGCAGTTCTTC; clone_size: .; j_call: TRBJ2-1; d_call: .; v_call: TRBV5-1
cdr3_aa: CASAFRGLGRANEKLFF; cdr3_nt: TGTGCCAGCGCCTTTAGAGGGTTGGGACGGGCTAATGAAAAACTGTTTTTT; clone_size: few; j_call: TRBJ1-4; d_call: .; v_call: TRBV27
cdr3_aa: CASSSNGIPYEQYF; cdr3_nt: TGTGCCAGCAGTTCAAACGGGATTCCCTACGAGCAGTACTTC; clone_size: .; j_call: TRBJ2-7; d_call: .; v_call: TRBV28
cdr3_aa: CASSSNSNQPQHF; cdr3_nt: TGTGCCAGCAGTTCTAATAGCAATCAGCCCCAGCATTTT; clone_size: once; j_call: TRBJ1-5; d_call: .; v_call: TRBV5-6
cdr3_aa: CASAITGHRGEKLFF; cdr3_nt: TGTGCCAGCGCAATTACTGGCCACCGGGGGGAAAAACTGTTTTTT; clone_size: few; j_call: TRBJ1-4; d_call: .; v_call: TRBV28
cdr3_aa: CASSLRPGEVRETQYF; cdr3_nt: TGTGCCAGCAGCTTAAGGCCTGGGGAGGTGCGGGAGACCCAGTACTTC; clone_size: .; j_call: TRBJ2-5; d_call: .; v_call: TRBV11-2
cdr3_aa: CASSPLETEETQYF; cdr3_nt: TGTGCCAGCTCACCCCTCGAGACAGAGGAGACCCAGTACTTC; clone_size: .; j_call: TRBJ2-5; d_call: .; v_call: TRBV18
cdr3_aa: CASSAVIGGNQETQYF; cdr3_nt: TGTGCCAGCAGCGCGGTTATCGGGGGGAACCAAGAGACCCAGTACTTC; clone_size: few; j_call: TRBJ2-5; d_call: TRBD2; v_call: TRBV5-4
cdr3_aa: CSVGVSATNEKLFF; cdr3_nt: TGCAGCGTTGGTGTGAGTGCAACTAATGAAAAACTGTTTTTT; clone_size: .; j_call: TRBJ1-4; d_call: .; v_call: TRBV29-1
cdr3_aa: CASSLGGENEAFF; cdr3_nt: TGTGCCAGCAGCTTAGGCGGGGAGAATGAAGCTTTCTTT; clone_size: .; j_call: TRBJ1-1; d_call: .; v_call: TRBV11-3
cdr3_aa: CATPAETQYF; cdr3_nt: TGTGCCACCCCAGCGGAGACCCAGTACTTC; clone_size: .; j_call: TRBJ2-5; d_call: .; v_call: TRBV5-4
cdr3_aa: CASSFKYEQYF; cdr3_nt: TGTGCCAGCAGTTTTAAATACGAGCAGTACTTC; clone_size: few; j_call: TRBJ2-7; d_call: .; v_call: TRBV28
cdr3_aa: CASSPLAYSYEQYF; cdr3_nt: TGTGCCAGCAGTCCTCTAGCGTACTCCTACGAGCAGTACTTC; clone_size: .; j_call: TRBJ2-7; d_call: .; v_call: TRBV6-5
cdr3_aa: CATFPTGSNTEAFF; cdr3_nt: TGTGCCACCTTTCCGACAGGCTCGAACACTGAAGCTTTCTTT; clone_size: .; j_call: TRBJ1-1; d_call: .; v_call: TRBV28
cdr3_aa: CASSLRVWYRDEQYF; cdr3_nt: TGTGCCAGCAGTTTACGGGTTTGGTACAGAGACGAGCAGTACTTC; clone_size: .; j_call: TRBJ2-7; d_call: .; v_call: TRBV27
cdr3_aa: CASSQTRGYNEQFF; cdr3_nt: TGTGCCAGCAGTCAAACTAGGGGATACAATGAGCAGTTCTTC; clone_size: .; j_call: TRBJ2-1; d_call: .; v_call: TRBV27
cdr3_aa: CASSSTFGTAFLNYGYTF; cdr3_nt: TGTGCCAGCAGCTCTACTTTTGGGACAGCCTTTCTAAACTATGGCTACACCTTC; clone_size: .; j_call: TRBJ1-2; d_call: TRBD1; v_call: TRBV11-2
cdr3_aa: CASSLATGTGELFF; cdr3_nt: TGTGCCAGCAGCTTGGCCACGGGGACCGGGGAGCTGTTTTTT; clone_size: .; j_call: TRBJ2-2; d_call: .; v_call: TRBV5-4
cdr3_aa: CASSSEGYSNQPQHF; cdr3_nt: TGTGCCAGCAGCTCGGAGGGCTATAGCAATCAGCCCCAGCATTTT; clone_size: .; j_call: TRBJ1-5; d_call: .; v_call: TRBV7-2
cdr3_aa: CASSLGDRGSGEQFF; cdr3_nt: TGCGCCAGCAGCTTGGGAGACAGGGGCAGTGGTGAGCAGTTCTTC; clone_size: few; j_call: TRBJ2-1; d_call: TRBD1; v_call: TRBV5-1
cdr3_aa: CATSRVRGPYEQYF; cdr3_nt: TGTGCCACCAGCAGAGTTAGGGGGCCCTACGAGCAGTACTTC; clone_size: .; j_call: TRBJ2-7; d_call: TRBD1; v_call: TRBV15
cdr3_aa: CASSLRELYEQYF; cdr3_nt: TGTGCCAGCAGCTTGAGGGAACTCTACGAGCAGTACTTC; clone_size: .; j_call: TRBJ2-7; d_call: .; v_call: TRBV7-9
cdr3_aa: CASSLFFGQTGEFNEQYF; cdr3_nt: TGTGCCAGCAGTTTATTCTTCGGGCAGACAGGGGAATTCAACGAGCAGTACTTC; clone_size: .; j_call: TRBJ2-7; d_call: TRBD1; v_call: TRBV27
cdr3_aa: CASSLWGGDSPLHF; cdr3_nt: TGTGCCAGCAGCTTATGGGGAGGGGATTCACCCCTCCACTTT; clone_size: few; j_call: TRBJ1-6; d_call: .; v_call: TRBV11-3
cdr3_aa: CSVDGTGPSTDTQYF; cdr3_nt: TGCAGCGTTGACGGGACAGGGCCCAGCACAGATACGCAGTATTTT; clone_size: .; j_call: TRBJ2-3; d_call: TRBD1; v_call: TRBV29-1
cdr3_aa: CASSPPGLADTEAFF; cdr3_nt: TGTGCCAGCTCACCACCTGGACTGGCGGACACTGAAGCTTTCTTT; clone_size: .; j_call: TRBJ1-1; d_call: .; v_call: TRBV18
cdr3_aa: CASSLYEQYF; cdr3_nt: TGCGCCAGCAGCTTGTACGAGCAGTACTTC; clone_size: .; j_call: TRBJ2-7; d_call: .; v_call: TRBV5-1
cdr3_aa: CASSPGSDNQPQHF; cdr3_nt: TGTGCCAGCTCACCAGGGAGTGACAATCAGCCCCAGCATTTT; clone_size: .; j_call: TRBJ1-5; d_call: .; v_call: TRBV18
cdr3_aa: CASSVGIPPGYNEQFF; cdr3_nt: TGTGCCAGCAGCGTAGGGATTCCGCCTGGGTACAATGAGCAGTTCTTC; clone_size: .; j_call: TRBJ2-1; d_call: .; v_call: TRBV9
cdr3_aa: CALGEDQNIQYF; cdr3_nt: TGTGCCTTGGGGGAGGACCAAAACATTCAGTACTTC; clone_size: few; j_call: TRBJ2-4; d_call: .; v_call: TRBV7-8
cdr3_aa: CASSAGTKNIQYF; cdr3_nt: TGCGCCAGCAGTGCGGGGACCAAAAACATTCAGTACTTC; clone_size: once; j_call: TRBJ2-4; d_call: .; v_call: TRBV10-2
cdr3_aa: CASSPTGNTEAFF; cdr3_nt: TGTGCCAGCAGTCCGACAGGAAACACTGAAGCTTTCTTT; clone_size: .; j_call: TRBJ1-1; d_call: .; v_call: TRBV7-9
cdr3_aa: CASTMGAGGRNEQFF; cdr3_nt: TGTGCCAGTACAATGGGAGCGGGAGGGCGGAATGAGCAGTTCTTC; clone_size: .; j_call: TRBJ2-1; d_call: TRBD2; v_call: TRBV19
cdr3_aa: CASRPPLQNTEAFF; cdr3_nt: TGTGCCAGCAGGCCCCCCCTCCAGAACACTGAAGCTTTCTTT; clone_size: .; j_call: TRBJ1-1; d_call: .; v_call: TRBV28
cdr3_aa: CASSPGQGGTYEQYF; cdr3_nt: TGCGCCAGCAGCCCAGGACAGGGTGGGACCTACGAGCAGTACTTC; clone_size: .; j_call: TRBJ2-7; d_call: TRBD1; v_call: TRBV4-1
cdr3_aa: CASKAEGSPAFF; cdr3_nt: TGTGCCAGCAAGGCGGAGGGCTCTCCAGCTTTCTTT; clone_size: .; j_call: TRBJ1-1; d_call: .; v_call: TRBV2
cdr3_aa: CASSRAAASYEQYF; cdr3_nt: TGTGCCAGCAGCCGCGCGGCAGCCTCCTACGAGCAGTACTTC; clone_size: .; j_call: TRBJ2-7; d_call: .; v_call: TRBV7-8
cdr3_aa: CASSHSGLRRTEAFF; cdr3_nt: TGCGCCAGCAGCCACTCGGGACTACGAAGGACTGAAGCTTTCTTT; clone_size: .; j_call: TRBJ1-1; d_call: .; v_call: TRBV4-1
cdr3_aa: CASSLAGLGQGAYEQYF; cdr3_nt: TGTGCCAGCAGCTTAGCAGGACTAGGACAGGGGGCTTATGAGCAGTACTTC; clone_size: few; j_call: TRBJ2-7; d_call: TRBD1; v_call: TRBV7-9
cdr3_aa: CASSRIPGLWEQYF; cdr3_nt: TGCGCCAGCAGTCGCATTCCGGGTTTGTGGGAGCAGTACTTC; clone_size: .; j_call: TRBJ2-7; d_call: .; v_call: TRBV23-1
cdr3_aa: CASSIDVTGTMNTEAFF; cdr3_nt: TGTGCCAGTAGTATAGACGTTACCGGGACAATGAACACTGAAGCTTTCTTT; clone_size: few; j_call: TRBJ1-1; d_call: .; v_call: TRBV19
cdr3_aa: CAGTTGTGGPAFF; cdr3_nt: TGTGCCGGAACTACCGGGACAGGGGGCCCAGCTTTCTTT; clone_size: .; j_call: TRBJ1-1; d_call: TRBD1; v_call: TRBV30
cdr3_aa: CASSGRDRSTPGYEQYF; cdr3_nt: TGTGCCAGCAGCGGCCGGGACAGGTCCACCCCTGGCTACGAGCAGTACTTC; clone_size: .; j_call: TRBJ2-7; d_call: TRBD1; v_call: TRBV9
cdr3_aa: CASSPGGGRSYEQYF; cdr3_nt: TGTGCCAGCAGCCCCGGGGGGGGGCGATCCTACGAGCAGTACTTC; clone_size: .; j_call: TRBJ2-7; d_call: TRBD2; v_call: TRBV7-9
cdr3_aa: CASYYGGSTDTQYF; cdr3_nt: TGTGCCAGCTATTACGGGGGGAGCACAGATACGCAGTATTTT; clone_size: .; j_call: TRBJ2-3; d_call: TRBD2; v_call: TRBV18
cdr3_aa: CASSYIDEQFF; cdr3_nt: TGTGCCAGCAGTTATATAGATGAGCAGTTCTTC; clone_size: .; j_call: TRBJ2-1; d_call: .; v_call: TRBV6-5
cdr3_aa: CSVVWLQETQYF; cdr3_nt: TGCAGCGTTGTATGGCTCCAAGAGACCCAGTACTTC; clone_size: .; j_call: TRBJ2-5; d_call: .; v_call: TRBV29-1
cdr3_aa: CASSPRAGHYEQYF; cdr3_nt: TGTGCCAGCAGCCCAAGGGCGGGGCACTACGAGCAGTACTTC; clone_size: few; j_call: TRBJ2-7; d_call: .; v_call: TRBV7-8
cdr3_aa: CASSQVPFRGGAGELFF; cdr3_nt: TGCGCCAGCAGCCAAGTCCCCTTCCGAGGGGGAGCCGGGGAGCTGTTTTTT; clone_size: .; j_call: TRBJ2-2; d_call: .; v_call: TRBV4-3
cdr3_aa: CASSKDETGGHEQYF; cdr3_nt: TGTGCCAGCAGCAAAGATGAGACAGGGGGACACGAGCAGTACTTC; clone_size: .; j_call: TRBJ2-7; d_call: .; v_call: TRBV21-1
cdr3_aa: CASSVDRQTNEKLFF; cdr3_nt: TGTGCCAGCAGCGTAGATCGGCAGACAAATGAAAAACTGTTTTTT; clone_size: .; j_call: TRBJ1-4; d_call: .; v_call: TRBV9
cdr3_aa: CASSTWDINEQFF; cdr3_nt: TGTGCCAGCAGCACCTGGGACATAAATGAGCAGTTCTTC; clone_size: .; j_call: TRBJ2-1; d_call: .; v_call: TRBV14
cdr3_aa: CASSRALGEGRETQYF; cdr3_nt: TGTGCCAGCAGCCGAGCTTTGGGGGAGGGCCGTGAGACCCAGTACTTC; clone_size: .; j_call: TRBJ2-5; d_call: TRBD2; v_call: TRBV6-6
cdr3_aa: CASSFIGGEKLFF; cdr3_nt: TGTGCCAGCAGTTTCATAGGGGGGGAAAAACTGTTTTTT; clone_size: .; j_call: TRBJ1-4; d_call: .; v_call: TRBV7-6